The 19 T cell receptor beta chains below come from one sample, sequenced in a study of blood T cell repertoires in COVID-19 (TCRdb year 2020). The library relied on the immunoSEQ multiplex PCR assay. Not all clones reach the TCRdb copy of this immuneACCESS table, which keeps in-frame sequences only. Checked studies attribute under half of the gap to unresolved V genes and leave the rest unexplained. This sample has 110,000 to 150,000 clones in its table, and 86% of those were observed once. The top ten hold roughly 3.9% of the sample. Sequenced sample: PBMCs or T cells enriched from blood (not recorded which). The receptor source for this set is a middle-aged man who had recovered from COVID-19.

The chain is built from TRBV4-2 and TRBJ2-1; D might be TRBD2 (5 bases). Trimming left V 1 base short and J 10 bases short, with 17 bases between. Germline assignment: CDR1 LGHNA and CDR2 YNFKEQ. The CDR3 runs to 15 residues. CDR3 in amino acids: CASSQGQDSPYEQFF. CDR3 nucleotides: TGTGCCAGCAGCCAAGGTCAGGACTCACCTTACGAGCAGTTCTTC.

CDR3 residues: CASSPQGEAYEQYF. In DNA, the CDR3 is TGTGCCAGCAGCCCCCAGGGGGAGGCCTACGAGCAGTACTTC. V is TRBV9 and J is TRBJ2-7; D perhaps matches TRBD1 (7 bases). In germline, CDR1 is SGDLS, CDR2 YYNGEE. This CDR3 spans 14 amino acids. The germline V and J ends were trimmed by 4 bases and 2 bases, with 13 bases remaining between them. The full variable domain, rest sourced from reference TRBV9 and TRBJ2-7, is DSGVTQTPKHLITATGQRVTLRCSPRSGDLSVYWYQQSLDQGLQFLIQYYNGEERAKGNILERFSAQQFPDLHSELNLSSLELGDSALYFCASSPQGEAYEQYFGPGTRLTVT.

V usage is TRBV5-1 and J usage is TRBJ2-5, with D maybe TRBD2 (5 bases). Trimming pared 3 bases from V and 5 bases from J, leaving 17 bases between. Germline CDR1 SGHRS, CDR2 YFSETQ. The CDR3 covers 15 residues. Here the CDR3 DNA reads TGCGCCAGCAGCTATGGACCGGGGTCCCTGGAGACCCAGTACTTC. This encodes CASSYGPGSLETQYF.

V usage is TRBV4-1 and J usage is TRBJ1-4; 8 bases are a match to TRBD1. The CDR3 has 17 amino acids. The germline gives CDR1 MGHRA, CDR2 YSYEKL. J lost 3 bases, V lost 5 bases, and 11 bases had no gene match. CDR3 in amino acids: CASSEPARGLANEKLFF. The CDR3 DNA follows: TGCGCCAGCAGCGAACCCGCCAGGGGGCTAGCTAATGAAAAACTGTTTTTT.

This clone was seen many times. The rearrangement joins TRBV7-2 to TRBJ2-3; D unclear. Trimming cost V 3 bases and J 0 bases, with 10 bases left between them. The CDR3 covers 15 residues. Germline V gene data show CDR1 as SGHTA and CDR2 as FQGNSA. The DNA for the CDR3 is TGTGCCAGCAGCTTGGGTGGGCCTAGCACAGATACGCAGTATTTT. Amino acids: CASSLGGPSTDTQYF.

The rearrangement joins TRBV4-3 to TRBJ1-5; tentative D call: TRBD1 (5 bases). With 0 bases removed from V and 1 base from J, the gap between germline ends came to 13 bases. CDR1 and CDR2 (germline): LGHNA, YSLEER. The CDR3 length is 17 residues. CDR3 sequence: CASSQDGRGGSNQPQHF. For the CDR3, the DNA is TGCGCCAGCAGCCAAGATGGGCGGGGCGGGAGCAATCAGCCCCAGCATTTT.

The gene calls are TRBV5-5 and TRBJ1-2; TRBD1 matches at 8 bases. The CDR3 length is 17 residues. Germline V gives CDR1 SGHKS, CDR2 YYEKEE (reference sequence). J was trimmed by 0 bases and V by 1 base; bases with no gene match: 8. CDR3: CASSLITGGFSNYGYTF. CDR3 nucleotides: TGTGCCAGCAGCTTGATCACAGGGGGTTTTTCTAACTATGGCTACACCTTC.

The chain uses TRBV19 and TRBJ1-4; possible D gene TRBD1, 6 bases. CDR1 is LNHDA, CDR2 SQIVND, per germline (reference sequence). The CDR3 sequence is 18 residues long. Trimming shortened V by 1 base and J by 1 base, and 16 bases separated the two germline ends. The CDR3 protein is CASSIVGSGAGTNEKLFF. The CDR3 DNA is TGTGCCAGTAGTATAGTGGGTTCAGGGGCCGGAACTAATGAAAAACTGTTTTTT.

V gene TRBV6-2 or TRBV6-3 combines with J gene TRBJ2-7; 9 bases agree with TRBD2. V shed 4 bases and J 2 bases; nucleotides not matched to a gene: 15. Germline V gene lookup returns CDR1 MNHEY and CDR2 SVGEGT. The CDR3 has 18 residues. CDR3: CASSSPRGGERGAYEQYV. CDR3 nucleotide sequence: TGTGCCAGCAGTTCCCCGCGCGGGGGGGAGCGGGGGGCCTACGAGCAGTACGTC.

The chain joins TRBV28 to TRBJ1-4; D is uncertain. The CDR3 sequence is 15 residues long. Looked up from germline, CDR1 is MDHEN and CDR2 is SYDVKM. V dropped 5 bases and J dropped 7 bases, with 17 bases sitting between them. The chain's CDR3 is CASSLQRGPTEKLFF. CDR3 nucleotides: TGTGCCAGCAGTCTACAACGCGGTCCGACTGAAAAACTGTTTTTT.

The chain links TRBV19 to TRBJ1-2; D is perhaps TRBD1 (6 bases). Trimming removed 3 bases at V and 0 bases at J, with 8 bases between. The CDR3 extends over 14 amino acids. Per the germline V gene, CDR1 is LNHDA and CDR2 is SQIVND (reference sequence). As DNA, the CDR3 is TGTGCCAGTAGTATCTGGACAGCTAACTATGGCTACACCTTC. Encoded protein: CASSIWTANYGYTF.

The chain employs TRBV2 and TRBJ2-2; 11 nucleotides match TRBD2. The length of the CDR3 is 15 residues. The V gene end was trimmed by 5 bases and the J gene end by 3 bases; junction bases not matched to a gene: 2. Germline V gives CDR1 SNHLY, CDR2 FYNNEI. In DNA, the CDR3 is TGTGCCAGCAGTTTAGCGGGAGGGTACACCGGGGAGCTGTTTTTT. Translated: CASSLAGGYTGELFF.

The rearrangement joins TRBV6-2 or TRBV6-3 to TRBJ1-4; D may be TRBD1 (5 bases). With 6 bases removed from V and 11 bases from J, the gap between germline ends came to 22 bases. Germline CDR1 MNHEY, CDR2 SVGEGT. There are 15 residues in the CDR3. CDR3 loop: CASSILGKGIEKLFF. In DNA form, the CDR3 reads TGTGCCAGCAGCATCCTGGGGAAGGGGATTGAGAAACTGTTTTTT.

The chain carries TRBV19 and TRBJ2-3; 7 bases match TRBD1. The CDR3 is 15 amino acids. J was trimmed by 3 bases and V by 5 bases; bases with no gene match: 8. Germline V gives CDR1 LNHDA, CDR2 SQIVND (reference sequence). The CDR3 sequence is CASSVQGKGTDTQYF. The CDR3, as DNA: TGTGCCAGTAGTGTACAGGGGAAAGGGACAGATACGCAGTATTTT.

V gene TRBV12-5 combines with J gene TRBJ1-5; D call uncertain. V lost 6 bases to trimming and J lost 7 bases, with 13 bases between them. The CDR3 covers 13 residues. From germline, CDR1 is LGHNT and CDR2 FRNRAP. The CDR3 loop reads CASGKESGQPQHF. In DNA, the CDR3 is TGTGCTAGTGGCAAAGAGTCAGGCCAGCCCCAGCATTTT.

CDR3 in DNA: TGTGCCAGCAGGGAGGGTGCTGGAAACACCATATATTTT. Translating it yields CASREGAGNTIYF. The chain recombines TRBV2 with TRBJ1-3; D ambiguous. CDR1 and CDR2 (germline): SNHLY, FYNNEI. Trimming left V 6 bases short and J 2 bases short, with 8 bases between. The CDR3 totals 13 residues.

The chain employs TRBV5-1 and TRBJ2-1, with 12 positions matching TRBD1. V trimming: 3 bases; J trimming: 7 bases; junction bases outside the gene matches: 17. The CDR3 spans 19 residues. Germline V gene data show CDR1 as SGHRS and CDR2 as YFSETQ. The CDR3 DNA reads as TGCGCCAGCAGCTGGCCCGTGGCCCGGGACAGGGGGCGAGGGAATGAGCAGTTCTTC. The encoded protein is CASSWPVARDRGRGNEQFF.

The chain is built from TRBV6-5 and TRBJ2-2; no clear D gene. With 6 bases removed from V and 6 bases from J, the gap between germline ends came to 8 bases. The CDR3 spans 12 residues. Germline CDR1 and CDR2: MNHEY and SVGAGI. In DNA, the CDR3 is TGTGCCAGCAGCGCCAGGCCCGGGGAGCTGTTTTTT. It is translated as CASSARPGELFF.

The gene calls are TRBV28 and TRBJ2-7; D is unclear. The germline gives CDR1 MDHEN, CDR2 SYDVKM. The V end was cut by 8 bases, the J end by 6 bases, with 17 bases between. CDR3 length: 13 amino acids. The CDR3 protein is CASLPPLGSEQYF. The DNA for the CDR3 is TGTGCCAGCCTACCACCCCTAGGTTCCGAGCAGTACTTC.